A single sample gave rise to the 13 T cell receptor beta chains below, sequenced in a study of shared T cell receptors in the human thymus (dated by TCRdb to the early 2020s). Libraries came from the immunoSEQ multiplex PCR assay. This is the immuneACCESS table as TCRdb keeps it, with only in-frame sequences that have V and J called. A part of the clones is gone; compared with another copy, unresolved V genes explain less than half, and the rest is unexplained. The sample table records hundreds of thousands of clones; 88% of these occur just once. In total, the top ten clones hold 0.0095% to 0.013% of the sample. These data were likewise used in another study, on human thymus T cells.

The sample comprised thymocytes. The receptors stem from a boy in the first two years of life with a congenital heart defect. Donor details come from another sample of the same person, matched by shared clones.

This chain joins TRBV12-5 and TRBJ2-5; D is possibly TRBD2 (6 bases). This CDR3 spans 16 amino acids. The V gene's germline CDR1 is LGHNT and CDR2 FRNRAP. With 8 bases removed from V and 5 bases from J, the gap between germline ends came to 24 bases. CDR3 bases: TGTGCTAGTAGACCCCCCGGACTAAAGGCTTTGGAGACCCAGTACTTC. Protein sequence: CASRPPGLKALETQYF.

This sequence joins TRBV5-1 and TRBJ2-5; possible D gene TRBD2, 6 bases. V was trimmed by 4 bases and J by 2 bases, leaving 18 bases between them. The CDR3 extends over 16 amino acids. Germline V CDR1 and CDR2: SGHRS, YFSETQ. The CDR3: CASSLPSEEGQETQYF. For the CDR3, the DNA is TGCGCCAGCAGCCTCCCGTCTGAGGAGGGACAAGAGACCCAGTACTTC.

The chain is built from TRBV19 and TRBJ1-2, with 11 bases aligning to TRBD1. Looked up from germline, CDR1 is LNHDA and CDR2 is SQIVND (reference sequence). V shed 6 bases and J 4 bases; nucleotides not matched to a gene: 10. The CDR3 totals 16 residues. This CDR3 is CASSGTGGSAGYGYTF. Here the CDR3 DNA reads TGTGCCAGTAGCGGGACAGGGGGTTCGGCCGGCTATGGCTACACCTTC.

V usage is TRBV18 and J usage is TRBJ2-5, with D possibly TRBD1 on 7 matching bases. Germline-derived CDR1 and CDR2 are KGHSH and LQKENI. V shed 1 base and J shed 3 bases, with 12 bases lying between them. This CDR3 has 15 residues. CDR3 nucleotide sequence: TGTGCCAGCTCACCACTCGTCAGGGGGGAAGAGACCCAGTACTTC. Translated, it gives CASSPLVRGEETQYF.

This clone was seen only a few times. V gene TRBV4-3 combines with J gene TRBJ1-1, with TRBD1 matching 8 bases. This CDR3 is 16 amino acids long. CDR1 and CDR2 (germline): LGHNA, YSLEER. After removal of 1 base from V and 10 bases from J, the junction contained 14 bases not matched to a gene. The chain's CDR3 is CASSQGTGTGSPGAFF. As DNA, the CDR3 is TGCGCCAGCAGCCAAGGTACCGGGACAGGTAGCCCTGGAGCTTTCTTT.

The chain links TRBV5-1 to TRBJ2-5; D is uncertain. Germline CDR1 SGHRS, CDR2 YFSETQ. V lost 2 bases, J lost 4 bases, and 9 bases lay in between. The CDR3 runs 13 residues. CDR3 DNA: TGCGCCAGCAGCTTTTTGGCTAGAGAGACCCAGTACTTC. Its translation: CASSFLARETQYF. Variable domain in full (rest from reference TRBV5-1 and TRBJ2-5): KAGVTQTPRYLIKTRGQQVTLSCSPISGHRSVSWYQQTPGQGLQFLFEYFSETQRNKGNFPGRFSGRQFSNSRSEMNVSTLELGDSALYLCASSFLARETQYFGPGTRLLVL.

The chain has TRBV6-5 and TRBJ1-4; perhaps TRBD1 as D (5 bases). Deletions cut 2 bases from V and 4 bases from J, with 11 bases between. The CDR3 consists of 15 residues. The germline V gene encodes CDR1 MNHEY and CDR2 SVGAGI. This CDR3 is CASSYRGARNEKLFF. For the CDR3, the DNA is TGTGCCAGCAGTTACAGGGGCGCCCGTAATGAAAAACTGTTTTTT.

The chain joins TRBV4-3 to TRBJ2-5; possibly TRBD2 for D (7 bases). The J call may be incorrect, as the DNA end agrees better with TRBJ2-7. Germline CDR1 LGHNA, CDR2 YSLEER. CDR3 length: 22 amino acids. CDR3 in DNA: TGCGCCAGCAGCCAAGAAGTTGGTAGATACAATATAGGGGGAGGGGAATACCACGAGCAGTACTTC. Residues: CASSQEVGRYNIGGGEYHEQYF.

This clone was picked up one time. The gene calls are TRBV25-1 and TRBJ1-4; possible D gene TRBD1, 6 bases. CDR1 and CDR2 (germline): MGHDK, SYGVNS. The V and J ends lost 1 base and 8 bases respectively, with 8 bases between them. The CDR3 sequence is 13 residues long. The CDR3 region is CASSEWTEEKLFF. The DNA of the CDR3 is TGTGCCAGCAGTGAATGGACAGAGGAAAAACTGTTTTTT.

The V call is TRBV4-3, the J call TRBJ2-7; TRBD1 agrees at 9 bases. The CDR3 covers 15 residues. Germline V CDR1 and CDR2: LGHNA, YSLEER. J lost 3 bases, V lost 2 bases, and 5 bases had no gene match. CDR3 sequence reads: CASSQQTGGDYEQYF. DNA for the CDR3: TGCGCCAGCAGCCAACAGACAGGGGGGGACTACGAGCAGTACTTC.

This clone was found once. J is TRBJ2-5 and V is TRBV18; 13 bases fit TRBD2. The junction had 6 bases not matched to a gene; V was cut back by 3 bases and J by 5 bases. This CDR3 region has 16 residues. Germline-derived CDR1 and CDR2 are KGHSH and LQKENI. The CDR3 sequence is CASSPWTSGSPETQYF. CDR3 DNA sequence: TGTGCCAGCTCACCTTGGACTAGCGGGAGTCCGGAGACCCAGTACTTC.

CDR3 region: CSVVGQGDYGYTF. CDR3 DNA sequence: TGCAGCGTCGTAGGACAGGGCGACTATGGCTACACCTTC. The rearrangement links TRBV29-1 to TRBJ1-2; TRBD1 matches 8 bases. The CDR3 runs 13 residues. Losses at the gene ends were 6 bases for V and 3 bases for J; bases not matched to a gene: 6. From germline, CDR1 is SQVTM and CDR2 ANQGSEA.

The gene calls are TRBV11-3 and TRBJ2-3; TRBD2 is a possible D gene (6 bases). V lost 0 bases and J 0 bases, leaving 13 bases between the germline ends. Per the germline V gene, CDR1 is SGHNT and CDR2 is YENEEA. The CDR3 consists of 17 residues. In nucleotides, the CDR3 is TGTGCCAGCAGCTTAGATGGGGTAGCGGCTAGCACAGATACGCAGTATTTT. As protein: CASSLDGVAASTDTQYF.